This record covers a single T cell receptor (beta chain). This entry belongs to a study of identical twins. From the 5' RACE reads, TCRdb called clonotypes with MiXCR, one entry per CDR3 protein. Among 500,000 or so distinct CDR3 sequences listed, roughly an eighth were seen once. In germline, CDR1 is DFQATT, CDR2 SNEGSKA (reference sequence). Trimming cost V 3 bases and J 7 bases, with 12 bases left between them. The CDR3 covers 12 residues. The same data also went into a second study, on yellow fever vaccine responses in identical twins.

The chain joins TRBV20-1 to TRBJ1-1; TRBD1 is a possible D gene (5 bases). The TCR comes from a woman between 18 and 29 years old in good health. Sequencing was performed on CD4+ T cells sorted from blood. CDR3 sequence (DNA): TGCAGTGCTAGTCGACAGCTAAATGAAGCTTTCTTT. Its protein is CSASRQLNEAFF.